Shown below are 11 T cell receptor beta chains from a single sample sequenced in a study of beta chain features in type 1 diabetes. Notes on the study in general: When Type 1 diabetes patients were examined, their TCRB CDR3s proved moderately but significantly shorter in all four CD4+ subsets.

As every portion of the isolated RNA was reverse transcribed, the sequencing read expressed TCRB transcripts. The data were produced by immunoSEQ multiplex PCR, yet TCRdb's version contains in-frame clones alone and is incomplete. There are around 120,000 clones in the sample; roughly a sixth occur only once, and 2% to 3% lies in the top ten. No antigen is known for these receptors. Sequenced input: central memory CD4+ T cells from blood. Receptors originate from a man between 18 and 35 years old with type 1 diabetes.

This clone was detected a few times. The chain uses TRBV7-8 and TRBJ1-6, with D uncertain. Deletions cut 5 bases from V and 5 bases from J, with 7 bases between. The CDR3 loop spans 13 amino acids. Germline values: CDR1 SGHVS, CDR2 FQNEAQ. Written as DNA, the CDR3 is TGTGCCAGCAGCACGAGGAATAATTCACCCCTCCACTTT. Protein: CASSTRNNSPLHF.

Only a few counts were recorded for this clone. The rearrangement links TRBV5-1 to TRBJ2-2, with 8 nucleotides matching TRBD1. The CDR3 runs 15 residues. Per the germline V gene, CDR1 is SGHRS and CDR2 is YFSETQ. V gave up 2 bases and J gave up 5 bases; unmatched junction bases: 5. CDR3 in DNA: TGCGCCAGCAGCTTTCCAGGGGGCGCAACCGGGGAGCTGTTTTTT. This encodes CASSFPGGATGELFF.

Comments on this clone: An end of the junction differs from the germline gene, which may be a read error. The V and J genes are TRBV29-1 and TRBJ2-1, with 16 bases aligning to TRBD2. The CDR3 consists of 14 residues. From germline, CDR1 is SQVTM and CDR2 ANQGSEA. CDR3 sequence: CSVEEPGLAGGPLF. The CDR3 nucleotides are TGCAGCGTTGAAGAACCGGGACTAGCGGGGGGGCCGCTCTTC.

This clone has just a few counts. The V gene is TRBV5-4, the J gene TRBJ2-3; D might be TRBD1 (5 bases). The CDR3 has 15 amino acids. Deletions cut 2 bases from V and 0 bases from J, with 10 bases between. Per germline, CDR1 SGHNT and CDR2 YYREEE (reference sequence). CDR3 residues: CASSFGADSTDTQYF. The CDR3 nucleotides are TGTGCCAGCAGCTTTGGGGCGGACAGCACAGATACGCAGTATTTT.

V gene TRBV4-2 combines with J gene TRBJ1-1; the D gene is possibly TRBD1 (5 bases). Trimming removed 1 base at V and 4 bases at J, with 13 bases between. The length of the CDR3 is 15 residues. CDR1 and CDR2 (germline): LGHNA, YNFKEQ. As DNA, the CDR3 is TGTGCCAGCAGCCAAGCTGGGCAGGGTAGCACTGAAGCTTTCTTT. This encodes CASSQAGQGSTEAFF.

The genes are TRBV30 and TRBJ2-1; D is undetermined. V was clipped by 2 bases and J by 5 bases, with 13 bases between them. The CDR3 is made up of 14 amino acids. CDR1 and CDR2 (germline): GTSNPN, SVGIG (reference sequence). The CDR3: CAWSMEWKHNEQFF. CDR3 sequence (DNA): TGTGCCTGGAGTATGGAGTGGAAGCACAATGAGCAGTTCTTC.

This clone turned up a few times. This specimen includes other DNA sequences encoding the same CDR3. The rearrangement uses TRBV29-1 and TRBJ1-1; the D gene is possibly TRBD1 (5 bases). Trimming pared 6 bases from V and 5 bases from J, leaving 16 bases between. The CDR3 is made up of 13 amino acids. Germline CDR1 SQVTM, CDR2 ANQGSEA. CDR3 sequence (DNA): TGCAGCGTGCTAGTCCAGGGAGGGACTGAAGCTTTCTTT. It specifies CSVLVQGGTEAFF.

On this clone itself: The junction departs from the called germline gene at one end, perhaps through a read error. The chain combines TRBV7-7 with TRBJ2-3, with 8 nucleotides matching TRBD2. In germline, CDR1 is SSHAT, CDR2 FNYEAQ (reference sequence). This CDR3 region has 14 residues. The CDR3 DNA sequence: TGTGCTAGCAGCCTAGGGACTAGGGAGGATACGCAGTATTTT. Translated, it gives CASSLGTREDTQYF. Supplemented by reference TRBV7-7 and TRBJ2-3, the full variable domain reads GAGVSQSPRYKVTKRGQDVTLRCDPISSHATLYWYQQALGQGPEFLTYFNYEAQPDKSGLPSDRFSAERPEGSISTLTIQRTEQRDSAMYRCASSLGTREDTQYFGPGTRLTVL.

The gene calls are TRBV6-5 and TRBJ2-5; D is ambiguous. The V and J ends lost 9 bases and 4 bases respectively, with 15 bases between them. This CDR3 comprises 13 residues. CDR1 is MNHEY, CDR2 SVGAGI, per germline. The CDR3 protein is CASSREDRETQYF. The CDR3 coding sequence is TGTGCCAGTAGCCGCGAGGACCGAGAGACCCAGTACTTC.

The V call is TRBV2, the J call TRBJ1-4; 7 bases are shared with TRBD1. Germline V gene sequence: CDR1 SNHLY, CDR2 FYNNEI. The CDR3 totals 15 residues. After removal of 0 bases from V and 8 bases from J, the junction contained 6 bases not matched to a gene. The CDR3 region is CASSEATGRFEKLFF. The CDR3 coding sequence is TGTGCCAGCAGTGAAGCGACAGGGAGATTCGAAAAACTGTTTTTT. The complete variable domain, with remaining parts taken from reference TRBV2 and TRBJ1-4, reads EPEVTQTPSHQVTQMGQEVILRCVPISNHLYFYWYRQILGQKVEFLVSFYNNEISEKSEIFDDQFSVERPDGSNFTLKIRSTKLEDSAMYFCASSEATGRFEKLFFGSGTQLSVL.

This clone was seen a few times. The chain employs TRBV30 and TRBJ1-1; D call uncertain. V dropped 4 bases and J dropped 3 bases, with 18 bases sitting between them. This CDR3 spans 15 amino acids. The germline V gene has CDR1 GTSNPN and CDR2 SVGIG (reference sequence). The CDR3 sequence: CAWTLTRHQDTEAFF. The CDR3 DNA reads as TGTGCCTGGACCCTTACGAGACACCAGGACACTGAAGCTTTCTTT.